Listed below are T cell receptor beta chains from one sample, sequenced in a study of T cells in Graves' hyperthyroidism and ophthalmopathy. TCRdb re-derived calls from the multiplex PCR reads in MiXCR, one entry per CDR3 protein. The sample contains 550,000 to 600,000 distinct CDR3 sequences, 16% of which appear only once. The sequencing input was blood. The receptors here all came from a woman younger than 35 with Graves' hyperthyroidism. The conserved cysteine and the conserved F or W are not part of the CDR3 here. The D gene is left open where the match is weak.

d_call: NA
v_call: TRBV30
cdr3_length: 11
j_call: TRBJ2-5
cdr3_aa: AWSVGNQETQY

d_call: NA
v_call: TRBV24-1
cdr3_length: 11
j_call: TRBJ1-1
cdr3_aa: ATSDLGNTEAF

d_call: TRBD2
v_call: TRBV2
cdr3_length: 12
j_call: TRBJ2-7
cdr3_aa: AQMRLADSYEQY

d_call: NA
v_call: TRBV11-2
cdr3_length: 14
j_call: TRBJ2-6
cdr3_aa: ASSLDPGSGANVLT

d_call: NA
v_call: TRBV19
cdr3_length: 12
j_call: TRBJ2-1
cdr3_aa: ASRNSGDGNEQF

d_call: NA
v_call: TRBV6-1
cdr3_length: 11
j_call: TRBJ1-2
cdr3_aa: ASSPGRSSGYT

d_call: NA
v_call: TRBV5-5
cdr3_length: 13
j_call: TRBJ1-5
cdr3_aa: ASSSVRGSNQPQH

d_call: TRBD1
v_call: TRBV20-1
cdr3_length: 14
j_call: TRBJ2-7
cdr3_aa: SATDRLTGRYYEQY

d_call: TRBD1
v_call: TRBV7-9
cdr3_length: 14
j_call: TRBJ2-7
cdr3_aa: ASSQRVDRGAYEQY

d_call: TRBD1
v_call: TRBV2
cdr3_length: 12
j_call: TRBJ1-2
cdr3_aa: ASSGTGVDYGYT

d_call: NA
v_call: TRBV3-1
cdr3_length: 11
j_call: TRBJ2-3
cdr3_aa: ASSQDPSRTQY

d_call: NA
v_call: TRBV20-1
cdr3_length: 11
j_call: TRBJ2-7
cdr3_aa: SAMDRRRDEQY

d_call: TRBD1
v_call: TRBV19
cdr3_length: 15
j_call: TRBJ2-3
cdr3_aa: ASSIIWDRGLPDTQY

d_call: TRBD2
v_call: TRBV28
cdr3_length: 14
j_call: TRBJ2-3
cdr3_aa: ASSFDGRAGTDTQY

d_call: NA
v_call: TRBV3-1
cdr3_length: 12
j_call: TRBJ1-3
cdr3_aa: ASSYGPEGNTIY

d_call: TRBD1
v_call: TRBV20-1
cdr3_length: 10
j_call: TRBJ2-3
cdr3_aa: SAREQGDGQY

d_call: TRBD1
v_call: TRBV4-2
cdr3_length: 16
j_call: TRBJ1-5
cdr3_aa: ASSQDRGGDRDNQPQH

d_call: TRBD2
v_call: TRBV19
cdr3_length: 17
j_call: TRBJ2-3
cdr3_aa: ASSVFLGRGDGRTDTQY

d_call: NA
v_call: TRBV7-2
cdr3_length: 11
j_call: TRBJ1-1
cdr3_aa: ASSLSIDTEAF

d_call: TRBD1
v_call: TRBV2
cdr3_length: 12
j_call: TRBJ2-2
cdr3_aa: ASRQGAWTGELF

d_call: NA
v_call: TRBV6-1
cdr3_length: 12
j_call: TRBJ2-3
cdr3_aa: ASTEGANTDTQY

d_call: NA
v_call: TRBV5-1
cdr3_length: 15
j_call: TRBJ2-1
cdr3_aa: ASSLFPSASSYNEQF

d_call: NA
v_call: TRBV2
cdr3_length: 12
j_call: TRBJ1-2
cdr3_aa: ASKNQGPSYGYT

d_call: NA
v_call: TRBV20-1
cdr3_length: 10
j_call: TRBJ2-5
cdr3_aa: SAGGQSETQY

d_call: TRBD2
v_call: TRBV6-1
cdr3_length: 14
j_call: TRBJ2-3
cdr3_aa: ASSVTSGRRTDTQY

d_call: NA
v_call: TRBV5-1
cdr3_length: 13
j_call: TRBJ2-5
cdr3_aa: ASSTGLGGPETQY

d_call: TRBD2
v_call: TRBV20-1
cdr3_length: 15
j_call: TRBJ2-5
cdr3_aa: SARAGGQRGPQETQY

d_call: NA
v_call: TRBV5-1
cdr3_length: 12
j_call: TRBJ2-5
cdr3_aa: ASSLMTGQETQY

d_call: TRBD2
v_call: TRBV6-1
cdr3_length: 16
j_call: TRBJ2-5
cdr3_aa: ASTPFPKTSGISATQY

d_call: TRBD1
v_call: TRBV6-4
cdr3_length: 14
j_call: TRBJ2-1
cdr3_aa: ASSERADRSSDEQF

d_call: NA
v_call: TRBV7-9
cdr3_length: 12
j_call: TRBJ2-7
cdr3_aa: ASSPGTESYEQY

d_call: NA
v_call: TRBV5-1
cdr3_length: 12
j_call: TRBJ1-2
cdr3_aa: ASSSTRGDYGYT

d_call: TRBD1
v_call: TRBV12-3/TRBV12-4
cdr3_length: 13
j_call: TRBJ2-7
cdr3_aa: ASSRQGQGSYEQY

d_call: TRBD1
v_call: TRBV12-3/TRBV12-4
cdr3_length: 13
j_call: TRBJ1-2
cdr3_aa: ASSLTGTGIYGYT

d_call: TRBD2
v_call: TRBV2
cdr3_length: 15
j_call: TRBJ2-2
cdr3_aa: ASTVIPGLADTGELF

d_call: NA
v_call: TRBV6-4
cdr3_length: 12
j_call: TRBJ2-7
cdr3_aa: ASSYQGKAYEQY

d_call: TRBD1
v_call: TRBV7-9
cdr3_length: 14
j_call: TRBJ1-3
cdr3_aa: ASRDPGTADGNTIY

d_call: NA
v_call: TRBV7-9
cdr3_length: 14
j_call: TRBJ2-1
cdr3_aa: ASSSLVGISMNEQF

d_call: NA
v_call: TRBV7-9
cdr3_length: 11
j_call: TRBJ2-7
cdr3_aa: ASSLALADEQY

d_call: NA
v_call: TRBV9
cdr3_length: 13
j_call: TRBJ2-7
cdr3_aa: ASSVEAGGVYEQY

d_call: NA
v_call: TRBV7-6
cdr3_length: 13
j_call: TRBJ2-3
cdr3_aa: ASSDRLLNTDTQY

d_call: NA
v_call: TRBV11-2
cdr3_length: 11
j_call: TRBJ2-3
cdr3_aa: ASTHGSTDTQY

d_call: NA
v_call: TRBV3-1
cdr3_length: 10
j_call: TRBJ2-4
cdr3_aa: ASSQSGNIQY

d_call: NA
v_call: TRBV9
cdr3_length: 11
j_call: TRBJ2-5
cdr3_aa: ASSVGYQETQY

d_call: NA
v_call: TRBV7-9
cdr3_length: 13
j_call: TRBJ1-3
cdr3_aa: ASSLIGGSGNTIY

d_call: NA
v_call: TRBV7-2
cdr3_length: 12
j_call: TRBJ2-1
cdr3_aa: ASSLARIDSKQF

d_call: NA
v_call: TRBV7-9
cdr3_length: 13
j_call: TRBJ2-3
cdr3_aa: ASSAYTTSTDTQY

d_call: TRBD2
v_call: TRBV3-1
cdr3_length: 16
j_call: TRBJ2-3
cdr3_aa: ASSPNLGLAGSTDTQY

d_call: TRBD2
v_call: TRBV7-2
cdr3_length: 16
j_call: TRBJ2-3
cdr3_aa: ASSLALGLAGDADTQY

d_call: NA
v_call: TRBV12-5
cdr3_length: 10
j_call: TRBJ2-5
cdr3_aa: ASGPDGETQY

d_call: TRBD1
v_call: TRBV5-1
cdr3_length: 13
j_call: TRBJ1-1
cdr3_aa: ASSLAGQGGTEAF

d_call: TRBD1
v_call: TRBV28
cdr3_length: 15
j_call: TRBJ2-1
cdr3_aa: ASSPRWGQGRVNEQF

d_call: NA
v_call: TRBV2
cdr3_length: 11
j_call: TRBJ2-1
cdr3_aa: ASSVRTNNEQF

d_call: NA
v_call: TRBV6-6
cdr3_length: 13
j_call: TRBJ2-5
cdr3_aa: ASSYSRPPASAQY

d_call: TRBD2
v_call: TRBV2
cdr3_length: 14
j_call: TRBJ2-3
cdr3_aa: ASSSPGLAGVDTQY

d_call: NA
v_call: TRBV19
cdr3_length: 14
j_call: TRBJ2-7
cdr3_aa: ASSMNRVGSSYEQY

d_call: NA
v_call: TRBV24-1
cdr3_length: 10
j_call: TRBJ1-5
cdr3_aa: ATSDLSAAQH

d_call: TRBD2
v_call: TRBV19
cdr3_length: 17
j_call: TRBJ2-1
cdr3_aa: ASSIRPSGGLHSYNEQF